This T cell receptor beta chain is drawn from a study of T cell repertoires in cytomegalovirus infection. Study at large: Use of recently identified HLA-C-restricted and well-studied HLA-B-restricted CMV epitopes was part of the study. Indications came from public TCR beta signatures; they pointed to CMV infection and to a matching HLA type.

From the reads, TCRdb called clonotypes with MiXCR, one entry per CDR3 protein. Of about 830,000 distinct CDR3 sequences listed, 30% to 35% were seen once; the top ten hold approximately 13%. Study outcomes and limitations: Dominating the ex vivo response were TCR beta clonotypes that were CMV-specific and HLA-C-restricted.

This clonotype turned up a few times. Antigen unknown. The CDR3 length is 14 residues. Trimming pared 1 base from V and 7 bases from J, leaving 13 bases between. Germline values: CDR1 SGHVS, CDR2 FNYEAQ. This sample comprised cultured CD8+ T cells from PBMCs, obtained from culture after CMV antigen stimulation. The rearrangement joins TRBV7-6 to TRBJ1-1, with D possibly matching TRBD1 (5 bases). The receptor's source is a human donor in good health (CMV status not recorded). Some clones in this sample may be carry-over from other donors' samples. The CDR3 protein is CASSLGVGVIEAFF. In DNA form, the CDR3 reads TGTGCCAGCAGCTTAGGAGTGGGGGTCATTGAAGCTTTCTTT. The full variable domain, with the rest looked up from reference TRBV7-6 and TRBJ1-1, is GAGVSQSPRYKVTKRGQDVALRCDPISGHVSLYWYRQALGQGPEFLTYFNYEAQQDKSGLPNDRFSAERPEGSISTLTIQRTEQRDSAMYRCASSLGVGVIEAFFGQGTRLTVV.